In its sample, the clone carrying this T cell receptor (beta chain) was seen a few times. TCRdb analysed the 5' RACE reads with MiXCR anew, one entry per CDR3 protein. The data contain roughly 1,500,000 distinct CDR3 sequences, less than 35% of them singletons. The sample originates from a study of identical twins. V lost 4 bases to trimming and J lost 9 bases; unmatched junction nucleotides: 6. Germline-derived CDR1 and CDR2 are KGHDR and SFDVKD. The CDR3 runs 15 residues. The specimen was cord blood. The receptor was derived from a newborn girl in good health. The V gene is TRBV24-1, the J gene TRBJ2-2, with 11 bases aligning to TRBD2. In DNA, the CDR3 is TGTGCCACCAGTGACCCGACTAGCGGGAAGCGGGAGCTGTTTTTT. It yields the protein CATSDPTSGKRELFF.